What follows is one T cell receptor beta chain and its context. The data are from a study of T cell responses to AZD1222 COVID-19 vaccine. The method was immunoSEQ multiplex PCR; TCRdb's version includes in-frame clones alone and lacks a portion of them. In the table there are more than 70,000 clones, 70% to 90% of which are singletons. V lost 6 bases to trimming and J lost 2 bases, with 10 bases between them. CDR3 length: 13 amino acids. CDR1 MNHEY and CDR2 SVGEGT come from the germline V gene. The V gene is TRBV6-2 or TRBV6-3, the J gene TRBJ1-1; D not resolved. The source material was peripheral blood, sampled on day 0 of AZD1222 vaccination. The TCR comes from an adult in good health. CDR3 sequence: CASRPDGNTEAFF. The CDR3 DNA reads TGTGCCAGCAGACCTGACGGTAACACTGAAGCTTTCTTT.